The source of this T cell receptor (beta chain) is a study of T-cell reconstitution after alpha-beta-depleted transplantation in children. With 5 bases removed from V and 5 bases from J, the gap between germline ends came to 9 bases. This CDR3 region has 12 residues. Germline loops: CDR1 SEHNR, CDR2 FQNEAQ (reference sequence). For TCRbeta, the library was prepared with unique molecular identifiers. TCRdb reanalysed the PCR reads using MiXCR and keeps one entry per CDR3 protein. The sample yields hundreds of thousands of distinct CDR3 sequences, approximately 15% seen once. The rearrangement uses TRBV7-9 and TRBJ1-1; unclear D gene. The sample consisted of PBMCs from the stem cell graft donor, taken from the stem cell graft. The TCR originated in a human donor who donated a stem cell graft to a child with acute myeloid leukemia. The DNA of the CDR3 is TGTGCCAGCAGCGCCTCGGGAACTGAAGCTTTCTTT. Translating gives CASSASGTEAFF.